This T cell receptor beta chain emerged from a study of cytomegalovirus exposure and HLA in healthy donors. 60 Vbeta and 13 Jbeta primers were used in PCR. In the authors' workflow: It was a later analysis that counted roughly 80 million unique TCR beta chains, of which roughly 10 million were shared. Clones were sequenced by immunoSEQ multiplex PCR, and TCRdb holds only the in-frame ones, with some missing. V, J and clone size reflect that table, while D and trimming were determined from the DNA. Of roughly 150,000 clones in the sample, about 75% are singletons; the top ten hold roughly 0.7%. The V gene's germline CDR1 is MNHEY and CDR2 SVGAGI. The CDR3 has 16 residues. The junction had 3 bases not matched to a gene; V was cut back by 2 bases and J by 1 base. Study-wide findings and caveats: V- and J-gene trimming in TCR beta was tied to a missense DCLRE1C variant by an analysis performed later. The study found most TCR sequences rare, yet found some public TCRs in many donors.

About this clone: Antigen: not known.

The sequencing sample was made of PBMCs. The J gene is TRBJ2-5, the V gene TRBV6-5; 11 positions match TRBD2. This TCR was recovered from a male donor in good health and CMV-seronegative. The CDR3 sequence is CASSYQGLAAQETQYF. As DNA, the CDR3 is TGTGCCAGCAGTTACCAGGGACTAGCGGCCCAAGAGACCCAGTACTTC.